The 20 T cell receptor beta chains listed next were all sequenced from one sample in a study of blood T cell repertoires in COVID-19. The protocol was immunoSEQ multiplex PCR, while the TCRdb copy is restricted to in-frame clones and leaves out a portion. In the table there are over 250,000 clones, 83% of which are singletons. The sequenced material came from peripheral blood. The receptors stem from a woman aged 45 to 65 who had recovered from COVID-19.

The gene calls are TRBV9 and TRBJ2-5, with 9 bases matching TRBD1. Germline V gives CDR1 SGDLS, CDR2 YYNGEE. The CDR3 runs to 15 residues. V was clipped by 4 bases and J by 1 base; unmatched bases: 5. CDR3 in DNA: TGTGCCAGCAGCTTTATGGACAGGGGCCAAGAGACCCAGTACTTC. It translates to CASSFMDRGQETQYF.

The chain recombines TRBV30 with TRBJ2-5; TRBD2 aligns across 15 bases. The V gene's germline CDR1 is GTSNPN and CDR2 SVGIG (reference sequence). CDR3 length: 17 residues. V gave up 2 bases and J gave up 2 bases; unmatched junction bases: 6. This CDR3 reads CAWSPWGLAGGQETQYF. The CDR3 region has the DNA TGTGCCTGGAGTCCATGGGGACTAGCGGGAGGACAAGAGACCCAGTACTTC.

This clone was found a few times. This CDR3 is also generated by other DNA sequences in the sample. The genes are TRBV7-3 and TRBJ2-7; possibly TRBD2 for D (6 bases). The CDR3 extends over 13 amino acids. V dropped 0 bases and J dropped 3 bases, with 6 bases sitting between them. Germline assignment: CDR1 SGHTA and CDR2 FQGTGA. CDR3 DNA sequence: TGTGCCAGCAGCTTAACTAGCGGCTACGAGCAGTACTTC. It yields the protein CASSLTSGYEQYF.

The V call is TRBV18, the J call TRBJ2-7, with a possible D match to TRBD2 (5 bases). The CDR3 sequence is 14 residues long. V shed 8 bases and J shed 5 bases, with 19 bases lying between them. Germline values: CDR1 KGHSH, CDR2 LQKENI. CDR3 sequence reads: CASRPGDRTHEQYF. The CDR3 DNA is TGTGCCAGCCGCCCCGGGGATAGGACCCACGAGCAGTACTTC.

This chain uses TRBV4-1 with TRBJ2-1; possible D gene TRBD2, 6 bases. Trimming left V 1 base short and J 5 bases short, with 9 bases between. CDR1 and CDR2 (germline): MGHRA, YSYEKL. This CDR3 contains 14 residues. CDR3 nucleotides: TGCGCCAGCAGCCAAGGGACGGGAGACAATGAGCAGTTCTTC. Protein sequence: CASSQGTGDNEQFF.

The chain combines TRBV7-2 with TRBJ2-7; D is undetermined. CDR3 length: 15 amino acids. The V gene's germline CDR1 is SGHTA and CDR2 FQGNSA. Trimming pared 1 base from V and 0 bases from J, leaving 10 bases between. The CDR3 DNA reads TGTGCCAGCAGCTTAGAATCACGGTTCTCCTACGAGCAGTACTTC. Translated, it gives CASSLESRFSYEQYF.

This clone turned up a few times. The chain joins TRBV9 to TRBJ2-1, with TRBD2 matching over 10 bases. Losses at the gene ends were 4 bases for V and 7 bases for J; bases not matched to a gene: 2. CDR1 is SGDLS, CDR2 YYNGEE, per germline. The CDR3 length is 13 residues. The CDR3 spells CASSRTSGNEQFF. CDR3 coding DNA: TGTGCCAGCAGCCGGACTAGCGGTAATGAGCAGTTCTTC.

The genes are TRBV3-1 (or the pseudogene TRBV3-2) and TRBJ2-5; 11 positions match TRBD2. The ends lost 0 bases at V and 4 bases at J; junction bases unmatched: 10. The CDR3 sequence is 18 residues long. The germline V gene has CDR1 LGHDT and CDR2 YNNKEL (reference sequence). CDR3 amino acids: CASSQEGSGRALGETQYF. CDR3 coding DNA: TGTGCCAGCAGCCAAGAGGGTAGCGGGAGGGCCCTCGGAGAGACCCAGTACTTC.

The V gene is TRBV7-2, the J gene TRBJ2-3; D is unclear. CDR3 length: 13 amino acids. V was shortened by 3 bases and J by 2 bases, with 6 bases between the two germline ends. Germline loops: CDR1 SGHTA, CDR2 FQGNSA. The CDR3 loop reads CASSFPNTDTQYF. Here the CDR3 DNA reads TGTGCCAGCAGCTTCCCCAACACAGATACGCAGTATTTT. Full variable domain (missing parts from reference TRBV7-2 and TRBJ2-3): GAGVSQSPSNKVTEKGKDVELRCDPISGHTALYWYRQSLGQGLEFLIYFQGNSAPDKSGLPSDRFSAERTGGSVSTLTIQRTQQEDSAVYLCASSFPNTDTQYFGPGTRLTVL.

The rearrangement links TRBV7-3 to TRBJ2-3, with D possibly matching TRBD1 (6 bases). This CDR3 comprises 13 residues. V dropped 4 bases and J dropped 8 bases, with 13 bases sitting between them. Germline CDR1 SGHTA, CDR2 FQGTGA. The CDR3 nucleotides read TGTGCCAGCAGCTCTACAGGGTCCGGTACGCAGTATTTT. It specifies CASSSTGSGTQYF.

The chain joins TRBV2 to TRBJ2-7, with 9 nucleotides matching TRBD1. CDR1 and CDR2 from the germline V gene are SNHLY and FYNNEI. The CDR3 sequence is 15 residues long. V lost 6 bases, J lost 4 bases, and 10 bases stayed unmatched. CDR3 sequence reads: CASRLNTGGQYEQYF. The CDR3, as DNA: TGTGCCAGCAGACTCAATACAGGGGGCCAGTACGAGCAGTACTTC.

The chain uses TRBV5-1 and TRBJ2-5; 8 bases are shared with TRBD2. The CDR3 has 15 residues. The ends lost 2 bases at V and 2 bases at J; junction bases unmatched: 5. The germline CDR1 and CDR2 sequences are SGHRS and YFSETQ. CDR3 amino acids: CASSFSRGGQETQYF. The CDR3 DNA reads as TGCGCCAGCAGCTTCTCACGCGGGGGGCAAGAGACCCAGTACTTC.

The rearrangement links TRBV5-1 to TRBJ1-1; D ambiguous. Germline CDR1 and CDR2: SGHRS and YFSETQ. CDR3 length: 13 residues. The V gene lost 1 base and the J gene lost 8 bases, with 12 bases spanning the gap. The CDR3 DNA follows: TGCGCCAGCAGCTTGCCTAGTTTGCAGGAAGCTTTCTTT. Protein product: CASSLPSLQEAFF.

The DNA for the CDR3 is TGTGCCAGCAGCGTAGGGGATGGGCTAGCGGGAGACAATGAGCAGTTCTTC. This sequence encodes CASSVGDGLAGDNEQFF. The chain employs TRBV9 and TRBJ2-1; 10 nucleotides agree with TRBD2. CDR1 and CDR2 from the germline V gene are SGDLS and YYNGEE. Trimming removed 0 bases from V and 5 bases from J; junction bases left unmatched: 8. The CDR3 covers 17 residues. Full variable domain (rest looked up from reference TRBV9 and TRBJ2-1): DSGVTQTPKHLITATGQRVTLRCSPRSGDLSVYWYQQSLDQGLQFLIQYYNGEERAKGNILERFSAQQFPDLHSELNLSSLELGDSALYFCASSVGDGLAGDNEQFFGPGTRLTVL.

The chain combines TRBV19 with TRBJ1-5; 7 bases match TRBD1. Trimming removed 7 bases from V and 7 bases from J; junction bases left unmatched: 7. The CDR3 extends over 13 amino acids. Per germline, CDR1 LNHDA and CDR2 SQIVND (reference sequence). The CDR3 bases are TGTGCCAGTAATGACAGGGCTCCCCAGCCCCAGCATTTT. It is translated as CASNDRAPQPQHF. Variable domain in full (rest from reference TRBV19 and TRBJ1-5): DGGITQSPKYLFRKEGQNVTLSCEQNLNHDAMYWYRQDPGQGLRLIYYSQIVNDFQKGDIAEGYSVSREKKESFPLTVTSAQKNPTAFYLCASNDRAPQPQHFGDGTRLSIL.

The J gene is TRBJ1-5, the V gene TRBV29-1; tentatively, D is TRBD1 (5 bases). The CDR3 is 13 residues long. Per the germline V gene, CDR1 is SQVTM and CDR2 is ANQGSEA. The V gene lost 7 bases and the J gene lost 7 bases, with 17 bases spanning the gap. DNA for the CDR3: TGCAGCGCGGGGCAGGGAATGAACCAGCCCCAGCATTTT. Amino acids: CSAGQGMNQPQHF.

The chain employs TRBV7-2 and TRBJ2-3; D is unresolved. Per germline, CDR1 SGHTA and CDR2 FQGNSA. The germline V and J ends were trimmed by 1 base and 3 bases, with 8 bases remaining between them. The CDR3 sequence is 14 residues long. CDR3 residues: CASSLVTRTDTQYF. CDR3 sequence (DNA): TGTGCCAGCAGCTTAGTGACTCGGACAGATACGCAGTATTTT. The full variable domain, completed using reference TRBV7-2 and TRBJ2-3, is GAGVSQSPSNKVTEKGKDVELRCDPISGHTALYWYRQSLGQGLEFLIYFQGNSAPDKSGLPSDRFSAERTGGSVSTLTIQRTQQEDSAVYLCASSLVTRTDTQYFGPGTRLTVL.

The gene calls are TRBV16 and TRBJ2-7, with 13 bases identical to TRBD2. The germline gives CDR1 KGHSY, CDR2 FQNENV. This CDR3 comprises 17 residues. V was pared by 0 bases and J by 4 bases, with 6 bases of the junction left unmatched. The CDR3 DNA sequence: TGTGCCAGCAGCCAATCCACCCGGACTAGCGGGAGTTACGAGCAGTACTTC. Translated, it gives CASSQSTRTSGSYEQYF. Looking up the rest from reference TRBV16 and TRBJ2-7 gives the full variable domain: GEEVAQTPKHLVRGEGQKAKLYCAPIKGHSYVFWYQQVLKNEFKFLISFQNENVFDETGMPKERFSAKCLPNSPCSLEIQATKLEDSAVYFCASSQSTRTSGSYEQYFGPGTRLTVT.

The gene calls are TRBV7-2 and TRBJ1-5; D remains unclear. The V gene lost 5 bases and the J gene lost 2 bases, with 13 bases spanning the gap. The CDR3 runs 15 residues. Per the germline V gene, CDR1 is SGHTA and CDR2 is FQGNSA. CDR3 in DNA: TGTGCCAGCAGCATACGGTGGGGAGGCAATCAGCCCCAGCATTTT. This encodes CASSIRWGGNQPQHF. Combining the CDR3 with reference TRBV7-2 and TRBJ1-5 gives the whole variable domain GAGVSQSPSNKVTEKGKDVELRCDPISGHTALYWYRQSLGQGLEFLIYFQGNSAPDKSGLPSDRFSAERTGGSVSTLTIQRTQQEDSAVYLCASSIRWGGNQPQHFGDGTRLSIL.

The chain carries TRBV4-3 and TRBJ1-2; D not certain. Germline V CDR1 and CDR2: LGHNA, YSLEER. This CDR3 region has 13 residues. The V end was cut by 1 base, the J end by 5 bases, with 8 bases between. CDR3 protein: CASSQARGYGYTF. The CDR3, as DNA: TGCGCCAGCAGCCAAGCCCGGGGATATGGCTACACCTTC.